These 19 T cell receptor beta chains were all obtained from the same sample, sequenced in a study of cytomegalovirus exposure and HLA in healthy donors (dated by TCRdb to the late 2010s). The library was produced with the immunoSEQ multiplex PCR assay. A mixture of 60 forward primers for TCR Vbeta segments and 13 reverse primers for TCR Jbeta segments was used in the multiplex PCR. The immuneACCESS repertoire file appears here via TCRdb, limited to in-frame rearrangements. These files lack a portion of the clones; in checked studies, under half of the deficit traces to unresolved V genes, and the cause of the others is not known. The sample records over 130,000 clones, around 85% of which are singletons. The leading ten clones occupy about 1.2% of the sample. Sequenced input: PBMCs. Every receptor here comes from a female donor in good health and CMV-seronegative.

This sequence joins TRBV6-1 and TRBJ2-3; TRBD2 is a possible D gene (6 bases). The CDR3 is 17 residues long. V lost 3 bases, J lost 1 base, and 17 bases lay in between. Germline V gene data show CDR1 as MNHNS and CDR2 as SASEGT. CDR3 amino acids: CASSEGARRGGTDTQYF. CDR3 in DNA: TGTGCCAGCAGTGAGGGCGCGAGGCGGGGTGGCACAGATACGCAGTATTTT.

This sequence joins TRBV27 and TRBJ1-2; TRBD1 might be the D (6 bases). V dropped 4 bases and J dropped 4 bases, with 13 bases sitting between them. The CDR3 contains 14 residues. Germline V gene sequence: CDR1 MNHEY, CDR2 SMNVEV (reference sequence). This chain's CDR3 is CASSSQDRPYGYTF. DNA of the CDR3: TGTGCCAGCAGTTCGCAGGACAGACCCTATGGCTACACCTTC.

The rearrangement links TRBV5-6 to TRBJ1-4, with 8 bases lining up with TRBD1. The CDR3 consists of 16 residues. The ends lost 4 bases at V and 4 bases at J; junction bases unmatched: 9. The V gene's germline CDR1 is SGHDT and CDR2 YYEEEE. CDR3 region: CASSLTGVSRNEKLFF. The DNA of the CDR3 is TGTGCCAGCAGCCTGACAGGGGTCTCCCGTAATGAAAAACTGTTTTTT.

The genes are TRBV7-9 and TRBJ2-1; D possibly corresponds to TRBD2 (6 bases). The germline V gene has CDR1 SEHNR and CDR2 FQNEAQ (reference sequence). The CDR3 runs 16 residues. The V and J ends lost 6 bases and 7 bases respectively, with 22 bases between them. The CDR3 bases are TGTGCCAGCAGTCCACAACCGGGACTGGGACTGAATGAGCAGTTCTTC. It yields the protein CASSPQPGLGLNEQFF.

The chain joins TRBV29-1 to TRBJ2-3; TRBD2 agrees at 8 bases. Per the germline V gene, CDR1 is SQVTM and CDR2 is ANQGSEA. The CDR3 has 15 amino acids. V lost 7 bases to trimming and J lost 4 bases; unmatched junction nucleotides: 13. The CDR3 DNA reads TGCAGCGACCTCGGCCCAGCGGGAGTCGCAGATACGCAGTATTTT. This encodes CSDLGPAGVADTQYF.

This chain connects TRBV25-1 to TRBJ1-2; 8 positions match TRBD1. Unmatched junction bases numbered 3, after V lost 4 bases and J lost 5 bases. This CDR3 region has 13 residues. The germline CDR1 and CDR2 sequences are MGHDK and SYGVNS. The CDR3 bases are TGTGCCAGCAGTGTGCAGGGGGCGTATGGCTACACCTTC. This codes for CASSVQGAYGYTF.

The chain couples TRBV9 to TRBJ1-1, with 7 bases matching TRBD1. After removal of 0 bases from V and 5 bases from J, the junction contained 7 bases not matched to a gene. The germline V gene has CDR1 SGDLS and CDR2 YYNGEE. The CDR3 is 15 amino acids. CDR3 coding DNA: TGTGCCAGCAGCGTAGGACAGGGTGGAGGAACTGAAGCTTTCTTT. Translating gives CASSVGQGGGTEAFF.

This chain connects TRBV4-1 to TRBJ2-1, with 9 bases aligning to TRBD2. CDR3 size: 19 residues. Germline lookup yields CDR1 MGHRA and CDR2 YSYEKL. V trimming: 1 base; J trimming: 4 bases; junction bases outside the gene matches: 14. The CDR3 DNA follows: TGCGCCAGCAGCCAAGTTTTGGCGGGAGGGCCCCCGGGATACAATGAGCAGTTCTTC. This encodes CASSQVLAGGPPGYNEQFF.

The CDR3 reads CASSRGDTYNEQFF. The DNA for the CDR3 is TGTGCCAGCTCGCGTGGAGATACCTACAATGAGCAGTTCTTC. This chain connects TRBV9 to TRBJ2-1; D uncertain. V lost 7 bases and J lost 2, with 13 bases in between. This CDR3 contains 14 residues. CDR1 is SGDLS, CDR2 YYNGEE, per germline.

This clone was counted once. J is TRBJ2-5 and V is TRBV10-1, with TRBD1 matching 7 bases. The germline V gene encodes CDR1 WNHNN and CDR2 SYGVQD (reference sequence). The CDR3 runs to 16 residues. With 8 bases clipped from V and 5 bases from J, the junction kept 17 bases outside the gene matches. The CDR3 loop reads CASPSIRGRFWETQYF. In nucleotides, the CDR3 is TGCGCCAGCCCCTCGATTAGGGGGCGGTTTTGGGAGACCCAGTACTTC.

V and J are TRBV5-4 and TRBJ2-5; D is perhaps TRBD2 (5 bases). Trimming stripped 1 base from V and 7 bases from J, with 17 bases between. The CDR3 sequence is 15 residues long. Germline CDR1 reads SGHNT; CDR2 reads YYREEE (reference sequence). The CDR3 coding sequence is TGTGCCAGCAGCTTGTATGAGGGTACCCCTCGGACCCAGTACTTC. It encodes CASSLYEGTPRTQYF. The variable domain in full, completed from reference TRBV5-4 and TRBJ2-5, reads ETGVTQSPTHLIKTRGQQVTLRCSSQSGHNTVSWYQQALGQGPQFIFQYYREEENGRGNFPPRFSGLQFPNYSSELNVNALELDDSALYLCASSLYEGTPRTQYFGPGTRLLVL.

The chain couples TRBV6-5 to TRBJ2-3; 8 bases are a match to TRBD2. This CDR3 spans 15 amino acids. Germline CDR1 and CDR2: MNHEY and SVGAGI. The V segment lost 5 bases and the J segment 6 bases; nucleotides outside the gene matches: 10. CDR3 sequence (DNA): TGTGCCAGCAGTGACTTAGCGGGATGGAAGGATACGCAGTATTTT. Its translation is CASSDLAGWKDTQYF.

The chain has TRBV2 and TRBJ1-1; 7 bases are a match to TRBD1. Germline trimming cut 6 bases from V and 4 bases from J; bases unmatched to any gene: 5. The CDR3 contains 13 residues. Germline V gives CDR1 SNHLY, CDR2 FYNNEI. The CDR3 bases are TGTGCCAGCAGGGGACAGACCGGCACTGAAGCTTTCTTT. It codes for CASRGQTGTEAFF.

The chain combines TRBV29-1 with TRBJ1-1, with D tentatively TRBD1 (6 bases). Trimming left V 4 bases short and J 0 bases short, with 9 bases between. Germline loops: CDR1 SQVTM, CDR2 ANQGSEA. The CDR3 length is 13 residues. This CDR3 is CSVGDTLNTEAFF. CDR3 DNA: TGCAGCGTTGGGGACACTTTGAACACTGAAGCTTTCTTT.

This sequence joins TRBV7-6 and TRBJ2-1; 12 positions agree with TRBD2. CDR1 is SGHVS, CDR2 FNYEAQ, per germline. The CDR3 loop spans 17 amino acids. The V gene end was trimmed by 5 bases and the J gene end by 1 base; junction bases not matched to a gene: 6. The CDR3 coding sequence is TGTGCCAGCAGCCAGCCCACTAGCGGGAGGTCCTACAATGAGCAGTTCTTC. Protein sequence: CASSQPTSGRSYNEQFF.

V and J are TRBV6-5 and TRBJ1-1, with D possibly being TRBD1 (5 bases). Per the germline V gene, CDR1 is MNHEY and CDR2 is SVGAGI. The CDR3 runs 15 residues. V gave up 5 bases and J gave up 3 bases, with 16 bases separating them. The CDR3 bases are TGTGCCAGCAGTCAAGAGGGACTCCTCCACACTGAAGCTTTCTTT. It translates to CASSQEGLLHTEAFF.

This clone was picked up a small number of times. The chain joins TRBV5-4 to TRBJ2-2, with unresolved D. In germline, CDR1 is SGHNT, CDR2 YYREEE (reference sequence). V shed 0 bases and J shed 1 base, with 4 bases lying between them. The CDR3 contains 14 residues. The CDR3 reads CASSLDRNTGELFF. CDR3 bases: TGTGCCAGCAGCTTGGACAGGAACACCGGGGAGCTGTTTTTT. Full variable domain (outside the CDR3, taken from reference TRBV5-4 and TRBJ2-2): ETGVTQSPTHLIKTRGQQVTLRCSSQSGHNTVSWYQQALGQGPQFIFQYYREEENGRGNFPPRFSGLQFPNYSSELNVNALELDDSALYLCASSLDRNTGELFFGEGSRLTVL.

V usage is TRBV14 and J usage is TRBJ2-7; weak D call: TRBD2 (5 bases). The germline gives CDR1 SGHDN, CDR2 FVKESK. The CDR3 totals 20 residues. Deletions cut 0 bases from V and 3 bases from J, with 27 bases between. CDR3 nucleotides: TGTGCCAGCAGCCAAGATCCCGGACTCCACTTGGATGGGATAGACTACGAGCAGTACTTC. Translation: CASSQDPGLHLDGIDYEQYF.

V is TRBV27 and J is TRBJ2-5, with a weak D call TRBD1 (6 bases). The end of the DNA aligns better with TRBJ2-7, so the J call may be wrong. CDR1 is MNHEY and CDR2 is SMNVEV in the germline V gene (reference sequence). CDR3 length equals 15 residues. CDR3 sequence: CASSLSGQGNYEQYF. The CDR3 nucleotides are TGTGCCAGCAGTTTATCAGGGCAGGGGAATTACGAGCAGTACTTC.